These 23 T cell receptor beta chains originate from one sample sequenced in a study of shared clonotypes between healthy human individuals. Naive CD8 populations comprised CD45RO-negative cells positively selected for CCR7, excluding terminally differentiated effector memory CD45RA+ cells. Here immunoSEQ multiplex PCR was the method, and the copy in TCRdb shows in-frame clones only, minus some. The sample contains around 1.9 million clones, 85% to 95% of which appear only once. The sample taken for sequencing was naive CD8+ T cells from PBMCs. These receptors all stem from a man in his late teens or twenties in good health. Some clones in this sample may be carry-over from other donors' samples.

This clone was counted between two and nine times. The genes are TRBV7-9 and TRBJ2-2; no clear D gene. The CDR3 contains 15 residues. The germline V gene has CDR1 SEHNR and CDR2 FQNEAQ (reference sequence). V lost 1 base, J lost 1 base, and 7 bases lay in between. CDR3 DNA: TGTGCCAGCAGCTTAGAACACGGGAACACCGGGGAGCTGTTTTTT. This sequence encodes CASSLEHGNTGELFF. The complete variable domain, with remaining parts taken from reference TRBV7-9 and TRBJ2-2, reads DTGVSQNPRHKITKRGQNVTFRCDPISEHNRLYWYRQTLGQGPEFLTYFQNEAQLEKSRLLSDRFSAERPKGSFSTLEIQRTEQGDSAMYLCASSLEHGNTGELFFGEGSRLTVL.

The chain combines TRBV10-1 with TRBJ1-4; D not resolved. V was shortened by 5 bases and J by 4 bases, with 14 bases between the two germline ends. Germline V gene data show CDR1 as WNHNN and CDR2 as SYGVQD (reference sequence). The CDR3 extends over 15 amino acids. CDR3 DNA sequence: TGCGCCAGCAGTAAAGTGGGGAAGCTTAATGAAAAACTGTTTTTT. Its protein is CASSKVGKLNEKLFF.

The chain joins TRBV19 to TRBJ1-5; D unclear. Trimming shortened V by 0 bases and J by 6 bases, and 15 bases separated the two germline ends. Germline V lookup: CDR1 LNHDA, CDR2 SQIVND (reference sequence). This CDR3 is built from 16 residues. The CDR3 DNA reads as TGTGCCAGTAGTATAGAGGGAGGGCAGCAAAGTCAGCCCCAGCATTTT. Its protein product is CASSIEGGQQSQPQHF.

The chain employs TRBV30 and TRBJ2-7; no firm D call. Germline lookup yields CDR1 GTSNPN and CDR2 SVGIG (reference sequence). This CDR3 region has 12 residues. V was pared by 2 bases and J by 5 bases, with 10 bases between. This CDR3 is CAWSLPLDEQYF. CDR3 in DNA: TGTGCCTGGAGTCTCCCACTCGACGAGCAGTACTTC.

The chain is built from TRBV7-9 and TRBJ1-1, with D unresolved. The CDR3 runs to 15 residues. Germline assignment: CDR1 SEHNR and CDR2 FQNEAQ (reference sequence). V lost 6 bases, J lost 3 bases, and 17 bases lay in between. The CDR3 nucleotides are TGTGCCAGCAGAACCCGGGGAGGGAGGGACACTGAAGCTTTCTTT. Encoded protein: CASRTRGGRDTEAFF.

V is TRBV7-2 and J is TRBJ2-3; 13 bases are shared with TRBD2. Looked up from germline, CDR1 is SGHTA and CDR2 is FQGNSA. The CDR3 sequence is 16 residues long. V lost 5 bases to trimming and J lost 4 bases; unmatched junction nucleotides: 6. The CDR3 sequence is CASSKRTSGRADTQYF. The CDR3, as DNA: TGTGCCAGCAGCAAGAGAACTAGCGGGAGGGCAGATACGCAGTATTTT.

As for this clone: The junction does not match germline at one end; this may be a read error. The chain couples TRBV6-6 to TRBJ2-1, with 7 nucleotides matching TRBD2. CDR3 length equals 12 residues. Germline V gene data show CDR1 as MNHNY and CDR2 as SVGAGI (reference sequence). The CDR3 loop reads CASTESGAILLF. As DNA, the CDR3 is TGTGCCAGCACCGAGAGCGGGGCCATTCTGCTCTTC.

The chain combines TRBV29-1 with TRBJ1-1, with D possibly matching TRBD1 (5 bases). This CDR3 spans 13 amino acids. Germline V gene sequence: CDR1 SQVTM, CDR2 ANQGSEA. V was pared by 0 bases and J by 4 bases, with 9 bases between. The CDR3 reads CSVEDRGSTEAFF. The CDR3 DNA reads TGCAGCGTTGAAGATAGGGGAAGCACTGAAGCTTTCTTT.

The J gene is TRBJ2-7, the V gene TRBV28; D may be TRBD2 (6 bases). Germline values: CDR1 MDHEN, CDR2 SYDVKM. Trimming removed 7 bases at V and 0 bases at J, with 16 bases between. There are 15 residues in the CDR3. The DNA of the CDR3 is TGTGCCAGCATCAAACTGGCGGGAAACTCCTACGAGCAGTACTTC. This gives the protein CASIKLAGNSYEQYF.

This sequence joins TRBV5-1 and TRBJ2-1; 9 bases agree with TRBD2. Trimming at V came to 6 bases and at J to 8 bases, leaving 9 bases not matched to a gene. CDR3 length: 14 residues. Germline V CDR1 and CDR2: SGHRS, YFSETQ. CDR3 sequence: CASTISSGIYEQFF. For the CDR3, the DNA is TGCGCCAGCACGATCTCTAGCGGGATTTATGAGCAGTTCTTC.

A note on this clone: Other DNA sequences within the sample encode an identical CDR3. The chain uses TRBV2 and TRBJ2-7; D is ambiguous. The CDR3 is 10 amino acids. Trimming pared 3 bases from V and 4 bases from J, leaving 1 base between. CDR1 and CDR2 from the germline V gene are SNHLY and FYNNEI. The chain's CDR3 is CASSEYEQYF. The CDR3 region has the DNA TGTGCCAGCAGTGAGTACGAGCAGTACTTC. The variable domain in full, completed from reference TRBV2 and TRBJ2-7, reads EPEVTQTPSHQVTQMGQEVILRCVPISNHLYFYWYRQILGQKVEFLVSFYNNEISEKSEIFDDQFSVERPDGSNFTLKIRSTKLEDSAMYFCASSEYEQYFGPGTRLTVT.

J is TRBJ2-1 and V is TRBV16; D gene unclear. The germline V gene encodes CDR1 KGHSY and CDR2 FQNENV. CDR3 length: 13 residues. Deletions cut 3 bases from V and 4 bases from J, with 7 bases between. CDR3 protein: CASSQPQYNEQFF. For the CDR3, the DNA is TGTGCCAGCAGCCAGCCCCAATACAATGAGCAGTTCTTC. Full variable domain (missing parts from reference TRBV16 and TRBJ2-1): GEEVAQTPKHLVRGEGQKAKLYCAPIKGHSYVFWYQQVLKNEFKFLISFQNENVFDETGMPKERFSAKCLPNSPCSLEIQATKLEDSAVYFCASSQPQYNEQFFGPGTRLTVL.

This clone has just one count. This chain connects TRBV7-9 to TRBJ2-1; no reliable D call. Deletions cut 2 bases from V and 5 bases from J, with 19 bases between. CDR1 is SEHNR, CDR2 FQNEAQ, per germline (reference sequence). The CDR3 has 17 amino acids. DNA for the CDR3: TGTGCCAGCAGCTTACCCCACGGTGATAGCAGAAACAATGAGCAGTTCTTC. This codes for CASSLPHGDSRNNEQFF.

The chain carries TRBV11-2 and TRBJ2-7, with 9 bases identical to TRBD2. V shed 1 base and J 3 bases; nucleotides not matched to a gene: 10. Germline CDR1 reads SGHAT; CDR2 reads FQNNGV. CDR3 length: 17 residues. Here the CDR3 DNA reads TGTGCCAGCAGCTTAGGGCCCAGGCTAGCGGGGTACTACGAGCAGTACTTC. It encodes CASSLGPRLAGYYEQYF.

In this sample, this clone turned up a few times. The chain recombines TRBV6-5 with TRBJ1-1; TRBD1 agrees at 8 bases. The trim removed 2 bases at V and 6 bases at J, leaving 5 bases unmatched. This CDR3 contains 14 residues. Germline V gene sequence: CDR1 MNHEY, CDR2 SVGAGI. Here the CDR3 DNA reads TGTGCCAGCAGTTACGACAGGGGTTTTGCTGAAGCTTTCTTT. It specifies CASSYDRGFAEAFF.

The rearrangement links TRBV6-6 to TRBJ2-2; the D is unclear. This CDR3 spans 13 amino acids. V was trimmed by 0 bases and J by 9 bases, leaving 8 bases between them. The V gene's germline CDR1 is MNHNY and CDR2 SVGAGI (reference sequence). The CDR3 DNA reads TGTGCCAGCAGTTACTCCCCCGAAAGGGAGCTGTTTTTT. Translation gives CASSYSPERELFF.

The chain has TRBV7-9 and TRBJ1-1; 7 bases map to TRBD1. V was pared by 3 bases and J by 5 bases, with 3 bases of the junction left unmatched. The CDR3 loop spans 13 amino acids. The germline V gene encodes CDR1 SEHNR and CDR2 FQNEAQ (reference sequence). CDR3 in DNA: TGTGCCAGCAGCTTCCTGACAGGGACTGAAGCTTTCTTT. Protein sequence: CASSFLTGTEAFF.

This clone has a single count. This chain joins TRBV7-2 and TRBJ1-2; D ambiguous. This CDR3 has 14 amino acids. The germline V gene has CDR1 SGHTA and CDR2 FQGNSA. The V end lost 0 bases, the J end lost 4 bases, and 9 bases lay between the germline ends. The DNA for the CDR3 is TGTGCCAGCAGCTTAGCGACGAGCGGCTATGGCTACACCTTC. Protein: CASSLATSGYGYTF.

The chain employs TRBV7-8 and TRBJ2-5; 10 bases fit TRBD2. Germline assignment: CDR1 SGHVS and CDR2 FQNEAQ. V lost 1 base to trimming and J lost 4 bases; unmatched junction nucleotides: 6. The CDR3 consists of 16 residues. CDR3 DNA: TGTGCCAGCAGCTTAGAACCCGCTAGCGGGAGAGAGACCCAGTACTTC. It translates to CASSLEPASGRETQYF.

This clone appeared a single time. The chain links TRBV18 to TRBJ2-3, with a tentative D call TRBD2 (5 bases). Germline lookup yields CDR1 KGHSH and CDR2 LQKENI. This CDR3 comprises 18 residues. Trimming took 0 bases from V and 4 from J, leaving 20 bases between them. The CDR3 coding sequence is TGTGCCAGCTCACCACCAGCTAAGAGGGTACCGGGCGCAGATACGCAGTATTTT. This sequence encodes CASSPPAKRVPGADTQYF.

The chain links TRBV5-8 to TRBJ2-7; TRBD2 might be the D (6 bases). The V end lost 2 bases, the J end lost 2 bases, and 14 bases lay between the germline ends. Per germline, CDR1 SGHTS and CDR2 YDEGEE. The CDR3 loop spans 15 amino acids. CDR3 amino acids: CASSFSGRRPYEQYF. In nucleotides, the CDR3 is TGTGCCAGCAGCTTTAGCGGACGGAGGCCCTACGAGCAGTACTTC.

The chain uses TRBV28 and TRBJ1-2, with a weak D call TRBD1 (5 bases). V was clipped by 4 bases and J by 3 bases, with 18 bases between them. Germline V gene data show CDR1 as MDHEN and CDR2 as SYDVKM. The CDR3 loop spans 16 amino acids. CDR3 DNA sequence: TGTGCCAGCAGTTGGGGGTCCGTCGTGGGGGACTATGGCTACACCTTC. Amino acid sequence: CASSWGSVVGDYGYTF.

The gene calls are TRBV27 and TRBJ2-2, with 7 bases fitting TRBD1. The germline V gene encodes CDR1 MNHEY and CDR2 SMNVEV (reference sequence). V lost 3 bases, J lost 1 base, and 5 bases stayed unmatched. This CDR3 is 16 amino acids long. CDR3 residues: CASSFPDRVNTGELFF. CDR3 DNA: TGTGCCAGCAGTTTCCCCGACAGGGTGAACACCGGGGAGCTGTTTTTT.